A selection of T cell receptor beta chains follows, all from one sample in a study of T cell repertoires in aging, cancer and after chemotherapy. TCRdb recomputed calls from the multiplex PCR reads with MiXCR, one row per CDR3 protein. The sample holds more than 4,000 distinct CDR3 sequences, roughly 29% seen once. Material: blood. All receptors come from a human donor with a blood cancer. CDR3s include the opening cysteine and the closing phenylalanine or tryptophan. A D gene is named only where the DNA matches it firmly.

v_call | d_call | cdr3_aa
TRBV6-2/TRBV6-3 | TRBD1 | CASRPGTGPFGYTF
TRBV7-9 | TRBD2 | CASSSVAGGVAETQYF
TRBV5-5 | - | CASSLQSIRETQYF
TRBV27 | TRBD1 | CASRSTTGSSYEQYF
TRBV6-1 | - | CASRWGYTEAFF
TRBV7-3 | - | CASSLGSYNEQFF
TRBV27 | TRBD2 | CASSPLAGGYEQFF
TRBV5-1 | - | CASSQGEKLFF
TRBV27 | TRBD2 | CATSLAGGPQETQYF
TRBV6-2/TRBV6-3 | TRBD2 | CASRDGGQETQYF
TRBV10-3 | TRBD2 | CAISDYSGRAGDTQYF
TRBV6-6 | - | CASSYTEMVGETQYF
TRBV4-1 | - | CASSRLGTDTQYF
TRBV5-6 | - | CASSTDRMNSPLHF
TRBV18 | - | CASSADPKTEAFF